This T cell receptor (beta chain) is drawn from a study of blood T cell repertoires in COVID-19. Study-wide background: Some COVID-19 samples were acute and others convalescent; all came from the United States, Italy and Spain. Nucleic acid was either cDNA or gDNA, and it came from T cells, B-cell-depleted T cells, or PBMCs.

Study processing details: Researchers report that nucleated cell counts were estimated from reference gene primer amplification. The assay was immunoSEQ multiplex PCR, and TCRdb's table has in-frame clones only and misses some. The D gene and trimming were derived from the DNA, and the V and J assignments and clone size from that table. The sample has around 620,000 clones; 75% to 90% are singletons. The CDR3 has 16 amino acids. Germline assignment: CDR1 MNHEY and CDR2 SMNVEV (reference sequence). Trimming removed 6 bases from V and 1 base from J; junction bases left unmatched: 10. Sequencing was carried out using peripheral blood. The J gene is TRBJ1-1, the V gene TRBV27, with TRBD1 matching over 8 bases. This sequence originates from a woman aged 18-30 years with acute or convalescent COVID-19. The CDR3 DNA follows: TGTGCCAGCAGACAAAGGACAGGGCTGAGGAACACTGAAGCTTTCTTT. It specifies CASRQRTGLRNTEAFF.